This T cell receptor (beta chain) was recorded in a study of regulatory T cells in long-lasting Graves disease. Turning to the study itself: Graves' cases, newly diagnosed, had used antithyroid drugs under 3 months.

Relying on iRepertoire HTBI primers and Arm-PCR of CDR3 regions, the team built TCR beta libraries. TCRdb ran MiXCR on the multiplex PCR reads and lists one entry per CDR3 protein. The sample shows 530,000 or so distinct CDR3 sequences, 13% of them seen only once. This clonotype was seen a few times. Time point of the sample: newly diagnosed GD, antithyroid drugs for less than 3 months. With RNA extracted from PBMCs as input, the TCR library was made. Per the germline V gene, CDR1 is SGHTA and CDR2 is FQGTGA. The CDR3 length is 13 residues. The V gene lost 2 bases and the J gene lost 9 bases, with 11 bases spanning the gap. This sample was shared with a second study, whose subject was T cells in Graves' hyperthyroidism and ophthalmopathy. Turning to that study: Graves' hyperthyroidism without ophthalmopathy progression within 18 months was termed stable.

The material was peripheral blood mononuclear cells (PBMCs), obtained at new diagnosis, from a patient treated with antithyroid drugs. The receptor was isolated from a man younger than 45 with Graves disease. The chain combines TRBV7-3 with TRBJ2-1; D not resolved. CDR3 in DNA: TGTGCCAGCAGCTTACCTGGCTCCGGTGAGCAGTTCTTC. Protein product: CASSLPGSGEQFF.